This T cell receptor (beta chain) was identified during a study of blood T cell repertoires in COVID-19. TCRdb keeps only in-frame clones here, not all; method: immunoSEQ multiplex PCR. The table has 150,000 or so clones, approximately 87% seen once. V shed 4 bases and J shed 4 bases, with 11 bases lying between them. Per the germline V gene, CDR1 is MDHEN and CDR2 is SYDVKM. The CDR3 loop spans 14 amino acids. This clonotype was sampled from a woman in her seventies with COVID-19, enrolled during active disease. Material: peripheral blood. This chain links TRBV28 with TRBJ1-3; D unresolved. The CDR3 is CASSSGGRGNTIYF. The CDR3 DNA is TGTGCCAGCAGTTCAGGTGGAAGGGGAAACACCATATATTTT.